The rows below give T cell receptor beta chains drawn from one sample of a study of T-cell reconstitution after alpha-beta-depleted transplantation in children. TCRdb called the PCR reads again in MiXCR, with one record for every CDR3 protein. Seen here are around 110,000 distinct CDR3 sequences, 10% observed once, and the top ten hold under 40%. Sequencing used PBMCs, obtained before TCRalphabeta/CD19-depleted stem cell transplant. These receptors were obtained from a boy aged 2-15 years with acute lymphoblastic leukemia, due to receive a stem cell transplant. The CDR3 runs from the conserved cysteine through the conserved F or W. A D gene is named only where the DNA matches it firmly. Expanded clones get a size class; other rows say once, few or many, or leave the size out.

CDR3: CASSQSPPGGQFF
DNA: TGTGCCAGCAGCCAAAGCCCTCCGGGGGGGCAGTTCTTC
size: -
D: TRBD2
J: TRBJ2-1
length: 13
V: TRBV3-1

CDR3: CASSLTMDGSTEAFF
DNA: TGTGCCAGCAGTTTAACAATGGACGGGAGCACTGAAGCTTTCTTT
size: -
D: -
J: TRBJ1-1
length: 15
V: TRBV12-3/TRBV12-4

CDR3: CSASFSAALSYNEQFF
DNA: TGCAGTGCTAGTTTTTCAGCGGCGCTCTCCTACAATGAGCAGTTCTTC
size: many
D: -
J: TRBJ2-1
length: 16
V: TRBV20-1

CDR3: CASSQVGGATGTRGEQFF
DNA: TGTGCCAGCAGCCAAGTAGGAGGGGCTACCGGGACTAGAGGTGAGCAGTTCTTC
size: few
D: TRBD2
J: TRBJ2-1
length: 18
V: TRBV14

CDR3: CASSLGRVAYEQYF
DNA: TGCGCCAGCAGCTTGGGACGGGTCGCGTACGAGCAGTACTTC
size: few
D: -
J: TRBJ2-7
length: 14
V: TRBV5-1

CDR3: CSAQLYGTVRLNEQFF
DNA: TGCAGTGCCCAATTATACGGGACAGTGAGACTCAATGAGCAGTTCTTC
size: once
D: TRBD1
J: TRBJ2-1
length: 16
V: TRBV20-1

CDR3: CSARAGTYNTEVFF
DNA: TGCAGTGCTAGAGCCGGGACCTACAACACTGAAGTTTTCTTT
size: -
D: -
J: TRBJ1-1
length: 14
V: TRBV20-1

CDR3: CASSGGLAGVGGSYEQYF
DNA: TGTGCCAGCAGTGGGGGACTAGCGGGAGTCGGAGGGTCCTACGAGCAGTACTTC
size: few
D: TRBD2
J: TRBJ2-7
length: 18
V: TRBV2

CDR3: CAISESGTLSGANVLTF
DNA: TGTGCCATCAGTGAGTCAGGGACGCTTTCTGGGGCCAACGTCCTGACTTTC
size: many
D: -
J: TRBJ2-6
length: 17
V: TRBV10-3

CDR3: CSAYASGTSSTDTQYF
DNA: TGCAGTGCGTACGCCTCCGGGACTAGCAGCACAGATACGCAGTATTTT
size: many
D: TRBD2
J: TRBJ2-3
length: 16
V: TRBV20-1

CDR3: CASRGGQDPYEQYF
DNA: TGTGCCAGTAGGGGGGGACAGGACCCCTACGAGCAGTACTTC
size: few
D: TRBD1
J: TRBJ2-7
length: 14
V: TRBV19

CDR3: CASSLDLTSAEQETQYF
DNA: TGTGCCAGCAGCTTGGACCTGACTAGCGCGGAACAAGAGACCCAGTACTTC
size: many
D: TRBD2
J: TRBJ2-5
length: 17
V: TRBV5-5

CDR3: CASSPARTGRPYEQYF
DNA: TGTGCCAGCAGCCCGGCCAGGACAGGGCGCCCCTACGAGCAGTACTTC
size: -
D: TRBD1
J: TRBJ2-7
length: 16
V: TRBV7-8

CDR3: CASSHGTGTGSYEQYF
DNA: TGTGCCAGCAGCCACGGTACCGGGACAGGGTCCTACGAGCAGTACTTC
size: -
D: TRBD1
J: TRBJ2-7
length: 16
V: TRBV3-1

CDR3: CASSPRQGAGNEQFF
DNA: TGTGCCAGCAGTCCAAGACAGGGGGCCGGCAATGAGCAGTTCTTC
size: many
D: TRBD1
J: TRBJ2-1
length: 15
V: TRBV12-3/TRBV12-4

CDR3: CASSQHVSGGETQYF
DNA: TGTGCCAGCAGCCAACATGTTTCGGGAGGTGAGACCCAGTACTTC
size: -
D: TRBD2
J: TRBJ2-5
length: 15
V: TRBV3-1

CDR3: CASSYSMGGEQYF
DNA: TGTGCCAGCAGTTACTCGATGGGAGGCGAGCAGTACTTC
size: many
D: -
J: TRBJ2-7
length: 13
V: TRBV6-5

CDR3: CASRGRGGDTQYF
DNA: TGTGCCAGCAGGGGCAGGGGAGGCGATACGCAGTATTTT
size: -
D: -
J: TRBJ2-3
length: 13
V: TRBV5-4

CDR3: CASSQGRAGRGVTEAFF
DNA: TGTGCCAGCAGCCAAGGCAGGGCGGGAAGAGGGGTCACTGAAGCTTTCTTT
size: -
D: -
J: TRBJ1-1
length: 17
V: TRBV16

CDR3: CSVEAGRGMDEQYF
DNA: TGCAGCGTGGAAGCGGGACGAGGTATGGACGAGCAGTACTTC
size: -
D: TRBD2
J: TRBJ2-7
length: 14
V: TRBV29-1

CDR3: CSALGLAGSETQYF
DNA: TGCAGTGCTCTGGGACTAGCGGGATCAGAGACCCAGTACTTC
size: many
D: TRBD2
J: TRBJ2-5
length: 14
V: TRBV20-1

CDR3: CSATLAAYTDTQYF
DNA: TGCAGTGCAACCCTAGCGGCCTACACAGATACGCAGTATTTT
size: many
D: TRBD2
J: TRBJ2-3
length: 14
V: TRBV20-1

CDR3: CASSPGLAGPNSYNEQFF
DNA: TGCGCCAGCAGCCCGGGACTAGCGGGACCTAACTCCTACAATGAGCAGTTCTTC
size: many
D: TRBD2
J: TRBJ2-1
length: 18
V: TRBV5-1

CDR3: CAWSPRQAAEQYF
DNA: TGTGCCTGGAGTCCCCGACAGGCCGCGGAGCAGTACTTC
size: few
D: -
J: TRBJ2-7
length: 13
V: TRBV30

CDR3: CAIRLTSGSSYEQYF
DNA: TGTGCCATCAGATTGACTAGCGGGAGCTCCTACGAGCAGTACTTC
size: -
D: TRBD2
J: TRBJ2-7
length: 15
V: TRBV10-3

CDR3: CASSRLDTGELFF
DNA: TGTGCCAGCAGCAGACTAGACACCGGGGAGCTGTTTTTT
size: many
D: -
J: TRBJ2-2
length: 13
V: TRBV6-1

CDR3: CSARVLAVLSYEQYF
DNA: TGCAGTGCTAGAGTCCTAGCGGTTCTCTCCTACGAGCAGTACTTC
size: many
D: TRBD2
J: TRBJ2-7
length: 15
V: TRBV20-1

CDR3: CASSQGVKETQYF
DNA: TGTGCCAGCAGCCAGGGTGTTAAGGAGACCCAGTACTTC
size: -
D: -
J: TRBJ2-5
length: 13
V: TRBV7-8

CDR3: CASSEVSEIGGYTF
DNA: TGTGCCAGCAGTGAAGTATCGGAGATTGGTGGCTACACCTTC
size: -
D: -
J: TRBJ1-2
length: 14
V: TRBV6-1

CDR3: CASSYPGQGDPSGRAYEQYF
DNA: TGTGCCAGCAGTTACCCCGGACAGGGGGACCCTAGCGGGAGGGCCTACGAGCAGTACTTC
size: few
D: TRBD2
J: TRBJ2-7
length: 20
V: TRBV6-2/TRBV6-3

CDR3: CASSRTGNSNTGELFF
DNA: TGTGCCAGCAGTCGTACAGGGAATTCGAACACCGGGGAGCTGTTTTTT
size: few
D: -
J: TRBJ2-2
length: 16
V: TRBV6-1

CDR3: CASTWGLAEPGTDTQYF
DNA: TGTGCCAGCACCTGGGGGCTAGCGGAACCAGGCACAGATACGCAGTATTTT
size: -
D: -
J: TRBJ2-3
length: 17
V: TRBV12-3/TRBV12-4

CDR3: CASRRPSGSSDTQYF
DNA: TGTGCCAGCAGGCGCCCTAGCGGGAGCTCGGATACGCAGTATTTT
size: few
D: TRBD2
J: TRBJ2-3
length: 15
V: TRBV7-2

CDR3: CSAGQGDTEAFF
DNA: TGCAGTGCCGGACAGGGGGACACTGAAGCTTTCTTT
size: many
D: TRBD1
J: TRBJ1-1
length: 12
V: TRBV20-1

CDR3: CASSLGTSGSRANEQFF
DNA: TGTGCCAGCAGCTTAGGGACTAGCGGGAGCAGGGCTAATGAGCAGTTCTTC
size: few
D: TRBD2
J: TRBJ2-1
length: 17
V: TRBV7-3

CDR3: CSAPDRERSGANVLTF
DNA: TGCAGTGCGCCGGACAGGGAAAGATCTGGGGCCAACGTCCTGACTTTC
size: -
D: TRBD1
J: TRBJ2-6
length: 16
V: TRBV20-1

CDR3: CASSLGAAETQYF
DNA: TGCGCCAGCAGCTTGGGGGCAGCGGAGACCCAGTACTTC
size: many
D: -
J: TRBJ2-5
length: 13
V: TRBV5-1

CDR3: CASRATGIYGYTF
DNA: TGTGCCAGCAGAGCTACAGGGATCTATGGCTACACCTTC
size: many
D: -
J: TRBJ1-2
length: 13
V: TRBV12-3/TRBV12-4

CDR3: CASSDWEGAQDEQFF
DNA: TGCGCCAGCAGTGATTGGGAGGGCGCGCAAGATGAGCAGTTCTTC
size: -
D: TRBD2
J: TRBJ2-1
length: 15
V: TRBV10-2

CDR3: CSARRPRDVYSDTQYF
DNA: TGCAGTGCTAGAAGACCGCGGGACGTGTATTCGGATACGCAGTATTTT
size: -
D: -
J: TRBJ2-3
length: 16
V: TRBV20-1

CDR3: CASSDGTDDYEQYF
DNA: TGTGCCAGCAGTGATGGGACAGATGACTACGAGCAGTACTTC
size: -
D: TRBD1
J: TRBJ2-7
length: 14
V: TRBV2

CDR3: CASSLAAAYEQYF
DNA: TGCGCCAGCAGCTTGGCAGCTGCCTACGAGCAGTACTTC
size: -
D: -
J: TRBJ2-7
length: 13
V: TRBV5-1

CDR3: CASSPAGQTYEQYF
DNA: TGTGCCAGCAGTCCCGCGGGACAAACCTACGAGCAGTACTTC
size: -
D: -
J: TRBJ2-7
length: 14
V: TRBV28

CDR3: CASSRHQTSLPLEQYF
DNA: TGTGCCAGCAGTCGACACCAGACTAGCCTTCCCCTCGAGCAGTACTTC
size: -
D: TRBD2
J: TRBJ2-7
length: 16
V: TRBV27

CDR3: CSVAGGPWEQYF
DNA: TGCAGTGTAGCGGGAGGGCCCTGGGAGCAGTACTTC
size: -
D: TRBD2
J: TRBJ2-7
length: 12
V: TRBV20-1

CDR3: CASSYRVRGTEAFF
DNA: TGTGCCAGCAGCTACAGGGTTCGGGGGACTGAAGCTTTCTTT
size: many
D: -
J: TRBJ1-1
length: 14
V: TRBV7-8

CDR3: CASSQSGATLGAFF
DNA: TGCGCCAGCAGCCAGTCAGGAGCCACCCTCGGGGCTTTCTTT
size: few
D: -
J: TRBJ1-1
length: 14
V: TRBV5-1

CDR3: CASSARPGQGSYEQYF
DNA: TGTGCCAGCAGTGCTAGGCCGGGACAGGGCTCCTACGAGCAGTACTTC
size: few
D: TRBD1
J: TRBJ2-7
length: 16
V: TRBV6-1

CDR3: CSAPVGLYNEQFF
DNA: TGCAGTGCCCCTGTGGGGTTATACAATGAGCAGTTCTTC
size: -
D: -
J: TRBJ2-1
length: 13
V: TRBV20-1

CDR3: CASSLLQGRMFF
DNA: TGTGCCAGCAGTCTCCTACAGGGCAGAATGTTCTTC
size: -
D: -
J: TRBJ2-1
length: 12
V: TRBV27

CDR3: CASSLQRGSYEQYF
DNA: TGTGCCAGCAGCCTTCAAAGGGGTTCCTACGAGCAGTACTTC
size: -
D: -
J: TRBJ2-7
length: 14
V: TRBV6-1

CDR3: CASSATRGGETQYF
DNA: TGTGCCAGCAGCGCTACCCGGGGAGGGGAGACCCAGTACTTC
size: few
D: TRBD2
J: TRBJ2-5
length: 14
V: TRBV7-8

CDR3: CAIRGSPDTQYF
DNA: TGTGCCATCAGGGGGAGTCCAGATACGCAGTATTTT
size: -
D: TRBD1
J: TRBJ2-3
length: 12
V: TRBV2

CDR3: CASSLAETGGWETQYF
DNA: TGCGCCAGCAGCTTGGCCGAGACAGGGGGTTGGGAGACCCAGTACTTC
size: few
D: TRBD1
J: TRBJ2-5
length: 16
V: TRBV5-1